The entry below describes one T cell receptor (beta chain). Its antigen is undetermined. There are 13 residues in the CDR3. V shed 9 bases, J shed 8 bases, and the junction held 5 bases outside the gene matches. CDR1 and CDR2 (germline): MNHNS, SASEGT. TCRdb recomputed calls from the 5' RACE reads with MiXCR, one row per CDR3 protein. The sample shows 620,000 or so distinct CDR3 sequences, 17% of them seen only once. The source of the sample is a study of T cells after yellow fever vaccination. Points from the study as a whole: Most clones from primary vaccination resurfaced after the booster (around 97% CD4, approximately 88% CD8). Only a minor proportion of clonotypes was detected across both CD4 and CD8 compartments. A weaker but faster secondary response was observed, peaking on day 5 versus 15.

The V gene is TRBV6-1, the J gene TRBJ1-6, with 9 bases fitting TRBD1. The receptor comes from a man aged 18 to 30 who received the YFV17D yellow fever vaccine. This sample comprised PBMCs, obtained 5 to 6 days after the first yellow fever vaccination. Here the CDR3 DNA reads TGTGCCAGTTGCGGGGACAGGGATTCACCCCTCCACTTT. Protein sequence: CASCGDRDSPLHF.